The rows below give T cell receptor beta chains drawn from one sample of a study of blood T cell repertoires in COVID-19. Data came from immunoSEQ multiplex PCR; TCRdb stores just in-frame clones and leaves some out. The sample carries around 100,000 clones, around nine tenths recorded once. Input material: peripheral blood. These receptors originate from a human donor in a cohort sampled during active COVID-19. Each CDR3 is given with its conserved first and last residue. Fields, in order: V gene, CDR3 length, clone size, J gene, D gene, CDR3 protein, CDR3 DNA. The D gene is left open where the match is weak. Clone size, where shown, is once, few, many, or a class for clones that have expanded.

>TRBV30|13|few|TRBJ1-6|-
CAWSGQVNSPLHF
TGTGCCTGGAGTGGACAGGTTAATTCACCCCTCCACTTT
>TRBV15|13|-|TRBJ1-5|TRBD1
CATQTGLGKPQHF
TGTGCCACTCAGACAGGGTTAGGTAAGCCCCAGCATTTT
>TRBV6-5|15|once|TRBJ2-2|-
CASSYPGSNTGELFF
TGTGCCAGCAGTTACCCTGGCTCGAACACCGGGGAGCTGTTTTTT
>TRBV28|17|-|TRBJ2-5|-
CASSSPEGQRAPETQYF
TGTGCCAGCAGTTCCCCAGAGGGACAAAGGGCTCCAGAGACCCAGTACTTC
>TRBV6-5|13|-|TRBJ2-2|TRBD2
CASLSGDTGELFF
TGTGCCAGCCTTAGCGGGGACACCGGGGAGCTGTTTTTT
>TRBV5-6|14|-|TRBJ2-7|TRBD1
CASIGTGKTYEQYF
TGTGCCAGCATCGGGACAGGGAAAACCTACGAGCAGTACTTC
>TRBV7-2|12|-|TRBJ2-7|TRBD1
CASSMTGVEQYF
TGTGCCAGCAGCATGACAGGGGTCGAGCAGTACTTC
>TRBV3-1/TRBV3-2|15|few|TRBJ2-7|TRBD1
CASSPGMGQGREQYF
TGTGCCAGCAGCCCGGGCATGGGACAGGGGCGCGAGCAGTACTTC
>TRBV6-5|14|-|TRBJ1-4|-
CASRQGATNEKLFF
TGTGCCAGCAGACAGGGTGCAACTAATGAAAAACTGTTTTTT
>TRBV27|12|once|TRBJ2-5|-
CASSFRGETQYF
TGTGCCAGCAGTTTTAGGGGGGAGACCCAGTACTTC
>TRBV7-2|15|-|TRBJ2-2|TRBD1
CASRPTGGNTGELFF
TGTGCCAGCAGGCCTACAGGGGGCAACACCGGGGAGCTGTTTTTT